This TCR beta chain was retrieved from a study of shared T cell receptors in the human thymus. The CDR3 is 14 residues long. The V and J ends lost 3 bases and 2 bases respectively, with 11 bases between them. Germline V CDR1 and CDR2: MNHNS, SASEGT. Method: immunoSEQ multiplex PCR; TCRdb's copy keeps in-frame clones and lacks some. There are roughly 660,000 clones in the sample; roughly 90% occur only once, and approximately 0.011% lies in the top ten. These sequences were also reported in another study, on human thymus T cells. From that study: Samples came from healthy Finnish infants during open corrective cardiac surgery. Resections obtained during corrective heart surgery supplied the thymus tissue. V and J genes seemed to be used with bias in thymic and blood repertoires. There were highly overlapping thymic repertoires among unrelated individuals, as related research reported.

This clonotype was sampled from a boy in the first two years of life with a congenital heart defect. J is TRBJ2-7 and V is TRBV6-1; D is possibly TRBD1 (5 bases). Sequenced material: thymocytes. The CDR3: CASSDGHRAYEQYF. DNA of the CDR3: TGTGCCAGCAGTGACGGACATCGCGCCTACGAGCAGTACTTC.